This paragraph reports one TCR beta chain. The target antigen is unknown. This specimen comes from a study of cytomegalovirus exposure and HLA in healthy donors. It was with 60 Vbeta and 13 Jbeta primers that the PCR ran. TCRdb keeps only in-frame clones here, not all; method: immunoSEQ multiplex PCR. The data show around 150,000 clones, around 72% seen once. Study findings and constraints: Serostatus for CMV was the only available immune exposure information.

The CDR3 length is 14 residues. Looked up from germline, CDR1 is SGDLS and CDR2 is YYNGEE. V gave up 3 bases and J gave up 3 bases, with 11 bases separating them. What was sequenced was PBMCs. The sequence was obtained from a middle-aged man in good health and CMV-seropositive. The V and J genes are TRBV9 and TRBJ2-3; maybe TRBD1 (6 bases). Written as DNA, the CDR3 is TGTGCCAGCAGCGCCCTGGGGGCTACAGATACGCAGTATTTT. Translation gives CASSALGATDTQYF.